The rows below give T cell receptor beta chains drawn from one sample of a study of blood T cell repertoires in COVID-19. Method: immunoSEQ multiplex PCR; TCRdb's copy keeps in-frame clones and lacks some. This table holds a few hundred thousand clones, 80% to 90% found once. The sequencing sample was made of peripheral blood. These receptors originate from a human donor in a cohort sampled during active COVID-19. Each CDR3 is given with its conserved first and last residue.

J,V,CDR3
TRBJ1-6,TRBV18,CASSRDTNSPLHF
TRBJ2-7,TRBV7-8,CASSFMRASNEQYF
TRBJ1-6,TRBV27,CASSLGREGSPLHF
TRBJ1-4,TRBV11-3,CASSLFCVGGEIATNEKLFF
TRBJ2-4,TRBV19,CASSKQGGIAKNIQYF
TRBJ2-5,TRBV11-2,CASSLAGETQYF
TRBJ1-1,TRBV4-1,CASSQASQVRAFF
TRBJ2-2,TRBV7-9,CASRAGHTGELFF
TRBJ1-1,TRBV6-2/TRBV6-3,CASSGTGTGGSEAFF
TRBJ2-7,TRBV11-2,CASSSQSGRAPYEQYF
TRBJ2-1,TRBV28,CASTTGTSPLGFSYNEQFF
TRBJ1-1,TRBV28,CASSPNRGRGTEAFF
TRBJ2-7,TRBV2,CASSSGTPYEQYF
TRBJ2-5,TRBV13,CASSLGAGHQETQYF
TRBJ2-7,TRBV10-3,CAISARASGPYEQYF
TRBJ1-2,TRBV28,CASSRGDRVYGYTF
TRBJ1-3,TRBV2,CASNPTFAGNTIYF
TRBJ2-2,TRBV5-1,CASSSTSGTGENTGELFF
TRBJ1-1,TRBV5-5,CASSPDRTTNTEAFF
TRBJ2-1,TRBV19,CASSINQLGGDEQFF
TRBJ1-5,TRBV2,CASTHGSEGDQPQHF
TRBJ1-1,TRBV2,CASTLMNTEAFF
TRBJ2-7,TRBV21-1,CASSLNRGRGEQYF
TRBJ2-7,TRBV18,CASSPQPGTRGAEQYF
TRBJ2-3,TRBV2,CASSEEGGTGSTDTQYF
TRBJ2-2,TRBV5-3,CARSFASGKVNTGELFF
TRBJ2-1,TRBV18,CASSSTGSNEQFF
TRBJ2-5,TRBV5-6,CASSLVLRQETQYF
TRBJ1-2,TRBV10-3,CAIRSDREGRGGYTF
TRBJ1-1,TRBV6-1,CASSARQGSVDTEAFF
TRBJ1-4,TRBV6-6,CASSYTDGTVNEKLFF
TRBJ2-7,TRBV5-1,CASSLDPPGTATYEQYF
TRBJ2-1,TRBV7-2,CASQRGQEYNEQFF
TRBJ2-5,TRBV5-1,CASSRTGTGGQETQYF
TRBJ2-1,TRBV9,CASSVTISGSPYNEQFF
TRBJ2-5,TRBV5-1,CASSLETGALAKTQYF
TRBJ2-6,TRBV4-1,CASSQGGRDRGRPGANVLTF
TRBJ1-5,TRBV14,CASSQDLNQPQHF
TRBJ2-4,TRBV18,CASSNTLGKNIQYF
TRBJ1-2,TRBV27,CASSSTGTANYGYTF
TRBJ2-1,TRBV10-3,CAISGLAGSVTGNEQFF
TRBJ2-7,TRBV18,CASSPDRLGYEQYF
TRBJ2-7,TRBV11-3,CASSFGELYEQYF
TRBJ1-1,TRBV21-1,CASSKVLRLNTEAFF
TRBJ2-7,TRBV9,CASSSGSGGGPYEQYF
TRBJ1-5,TRBV28,CASSHRQGAGQPQHF
TRBJ2-7,TRBV28,CASSFPNRGTYF
TRBJ2-7,TRBV2,CASSRDRQHYEQYF
TRBJ2-1,TRBV4-1,CASSPFGGGSYNEQFF
TRBJ2-5,TRBV4-1,CASSQGPTSPERETQYF
TRBJ1-2,TRBV6-5,CASSPTGQGLGYTF
TRBJ2-7,TRBV20-1,CSASGGRHKTYEQYF